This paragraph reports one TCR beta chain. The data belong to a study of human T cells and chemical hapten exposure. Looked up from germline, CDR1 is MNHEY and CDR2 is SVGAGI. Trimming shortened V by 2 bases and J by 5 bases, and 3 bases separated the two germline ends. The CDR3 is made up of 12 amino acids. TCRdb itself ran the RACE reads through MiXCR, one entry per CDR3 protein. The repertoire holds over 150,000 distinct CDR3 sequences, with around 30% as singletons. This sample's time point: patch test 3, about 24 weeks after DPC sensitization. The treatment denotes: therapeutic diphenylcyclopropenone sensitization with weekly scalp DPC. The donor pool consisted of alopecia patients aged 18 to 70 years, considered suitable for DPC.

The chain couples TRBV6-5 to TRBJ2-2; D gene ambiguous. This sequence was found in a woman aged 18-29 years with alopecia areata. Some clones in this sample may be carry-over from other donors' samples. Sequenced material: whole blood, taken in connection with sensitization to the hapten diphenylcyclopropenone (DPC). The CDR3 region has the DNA TGTGCCAGCAGTTACATGACCGGGGAGCTGTTTTTT. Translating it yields CASSYMTGELFF.